This T cell receptor beta chain appears in the sequencing data of a study of blood T cell repertoires in COVID-19. Turning to the study itself: The United States, Italy and Spain supplied acute and convalescent COVID-19 samples.

In the study's own analysis: Amplification with reference gene primers provided the estimates of nucleated cell counts. Sequenced by immunoSEQ multiplex PCR; TCRdb stores in-frame clones only, minus some. The V and J calls and clone size come from that table; D and trimming were worked out from the DNA. The table includes a few hundred thousand clones, roughly 90% detected once. For recovered donors of Cohort 3, there were two negative PCRs, clearance, or symptom resolution. The V gene's germline CDR1 is DFQATT and CDR2 SNEGSKA (reference sequence). V lost 3 bases and J 5 bases, leaving 15 bases between the germline ends. The CDR3 runs 14 residues. This clone was recorded only once.

The rearrangement joins TRBV20-1 to TRBJ2-3, with D unclear. Material: PBMCs or T cells enriched from blood (not recorded which). This receptor was identified in a woman in her thirties or forties who had recovered from COVID-19. CDR3 protein: CSASVGVIRDTQYF. CDR3 coding DNA: TGCAGTGCTAGTGTGGGCGTAATAAGAGATACGCAGTATTTT.